This T cell receptor beta chain was observed in a study of blood T cell repertoires in COVID-19 (dated by TCRdb to 2020 to 2021). Study-wide context: Samples covering the acute and convalescent phases of COVID-19 were provided by collaborators in the United States, Italy and Spain. The prospective study material was composed of cDNA or gDNA derived from T cells, B-cell-depleted T cells, or PBMCs. Deeply sampled blood TCRbeta repertoires from subjects exposed to, actively infected with, or recovered from COVID-19 were included in the dataset. The repertoires were made available in a free public database intended to serve as a resource for research on the immune response to SARS-CoV-2. Samples were obtained from the ongoing ImmuneRACE study (first 160 participants) and from 1,000 to 1,500 subjects provided by 6 global collaborators. Sample metadata almost always included a de-identified subject ID, COVID-19 status, age in years and sex. Where HLA class I and class II types were available, the types were taken from metadata supplied by the sample provider, not from assay-based typing. Summary of the overall study and its limitations: The quantity of clinical and demographic metadata differed by source and by participant and was supplied without curation.

The immunoSEQ Assay, a bias-controlled multiplex PCR, was used to amplify TCRbeta CDR3 regions from genomic DNA. In the original analysis: Nucleated cell counts per sample were estimated from amplification of reference gene primers within the assay. Sequence reads were collapsed and filtered to measure the absolute abundance of every unique TCRbeta CDR3 rearrangement. For each sample, productive Simpson clonality was calculated by taking the square root of Simpson's diversity index across productive rearrangements. TCRdb took over this immuneACCESS table, retaining in-frame rearrangements with V and J assigned. Such tables are incomplete; in checked studies, under half of the missing clones stem from an unresolved V gene, and the remainder is unexplained. V, J and clone size are those of that table, while D and trimming were read from the DNA. This sample comprises a few hundred thousand clones, about 89% of them detected only once. Under 2.5% of the sample is taken by the ten largest.

On this clone: Its antigen remains undetermined. The sample holds no much larger clone one base away, and base qualities are not on file.

V sheds 5 bases and J sheds 2 bases, leaving 15 bases between their ends. From a lookup of the germline V gene, CDR1 and CDR2 are KGHSY and FQNENV. The CDR3 contains 16 residues, cysteine and phenylalanine counted. The retained sequence is limited to the CDR3, 48 bases, with the frame set at the first base. The collaborating institutions used their own protocols to collect whole blood in K2EDTA tubes. For TCRbeta analysis, collaborators shipped samples as frozen whole blood, isolated PBMCs, or DNA extracted from either of those sample types. Material for sequencing was peripheral blood. The chain uses TRBV16 and TRBJ1-4; TRBD1 is perhaps the D gene, given 6 matching bases. The sequence came from a woman between 50 and 59 years old with acute or convalescent COVID-19. The DNA reads as follows: TGTGCCAGCAGCACCGTCGGACAGCGTACTAATGAAAAACTGTTTTTT. It encodes CASSTVGQRTNEKLFF.